Below, 20 T cell receptor beta chains from the same sample are listed, as sequenced in a study of CD8+CD57+ T cells in acquired aplastic anemia. Both TCR beta VDJ combination and CDR3 sequence profiling were carried out. Genomic DNA was the template for this profiling. TCRdb redid the calling of the reads with MiXCR, one entry per CDR3 protein. The data hold about 150,000 distinct CDR3 sequences, with roughly 49% observed a single time. Individuals selected for sequencing had exhibited CD8+CD57+ cell expansion on flow cytometry. Source material: sorted CD4+, CD8+, or CD8+CD57+ T cells (not recorded which) from PBMCs. The receptors originated from a human donor with aplastic anemia.

In this sample, this clonotype turned up many times. The V and J genes are TRBV5-1 and TRBJ2-1; D gene uncertain. The germline CDR1 and CDR2 sequences are SGHRS and YFSETQ. V lost 4 bases and J lost 8, with 13 bases in between. The CDR3 extends over 13 amino acids. The CDR3 reads CASSPRYQDEQFF. CDR3 coding DNA: TGCGCCAGCAGCCCCCGGTACCAGGATGAGCAGTTCTTC.

There are many counts of this clonotype. This chain connects TRBV7-9 to TRBJ2-1, with D perhaps being TRBD1 or TRBD2 (5 bases each). V lost 5 bases and J lost 3, with 11 bases in between. There are 14 residues in the CDR3. The germline V gene encodes CDR1 SEHNR and CDR2 FQNEAQ (reference sequence). The chain's CDR3 is CASSPRDGYNEQFF. CDR3 nucleotides: TGTGCCAGCAGCCCCCGGGACGGCTACAATGAGCAGTTCTTC. Variable domain in full (rest from reference TRBV7-9 and TRBJ2-1): DTGVSQNPRHKITKRGQNVTFRCDPISEHNRLYWYRQTLGQGPEFLTYFQNEAQLEKSRLLSDRFSAERPKGSFSTLEIQRTEQGDSAMYLCASSPRDGYNEQFFGPGTRLTVL.

As regards this clonotype: Germline is not matched at one junction end, which may reflect a read error. The chain joins TRBV7-7 to TRBJ1-2, with D unclear. Germline CDR1 is SSHAT and CDR2 is FNYEAQ (reference sequence). The CDR3 loop spans 14 amino acids. The CDR3 region has the DNA TGTGCTAGCAGCTCCCCGGAAAATAACTATGGCTACACCTTC. It is translated as CASSSPENNYGYTF.

CDR3: CASSPGGGYGYTF. CDR3 nucleotide sequence: TGTGCCAGCAGCCCCGGGGGCGGCTATGGCTACACCTTC. The chain has TRBV7-3 and TRBJ1-2, with D possibly being TRBD1 (6 bases). V was trimmed by 5 bases and J by 4 bases, leaving 11 bases between them. The CDR3 covers 13 residues. CDR1 is SGHTA and CDR2 is FQGTGA in the germline V gene.

The DNA for the CDR3 is TGTGCCAGCAGCTTAGCCAGGGTAAACTATGGCTACACCTTC. Translation: CASSLARVNYGYTF. The gene calls are TRBV13 and TRBJ1-2, with a tentative D call TRBD1 (5 bases). The CDR3 loop spans 14 amino acids. Between the trimmed V and J ends, which lost 1 base and 2 bases, there was a span of 8 bases. The germline gives CDR1 PRHDT, CDR2 FYEKMQ (reference sequence). Using reference TRBV13 and TRBJ1-2 for the parts outside the CDR3, the full variable domain is AAGVIQSPRHLIKEKRETATLKCYPIPRHDTVYWYQQGPGQDPQFLISFYEKMQSDKGSIPDRFSAQQFSDYHSELNMSSLELGDSALYFCASSLARVNYGYTFGSGTRLTVV.

This clonotype was counted between two and nine times. The rearrangement links TRBV6-1 to TRBJ1-5, with D maybe TRBD1 (6 bases). The V gene lost 4 bases and the J gene lost 4 bases, with 14 bases spanning the gap. In germline, CDR1 is MNHNS, CDR2 SASEGT. The CDR3 has 15 residues. The CDR3 DNA reads as TGTGCCAGCAGTGGAAGCGGGCAGGGGAATCAGCCCCAGCATTTT. Residues: CASSGSGQGNQPQHF.

This rearrangement joins TRBV5-1 to TRBJ2-6, with a possible D match to TRBD2 (6 bases). The CDR3 loop spans 16 amino acids. V was trimmed by 6 bases and J by 4 bases, leaving 17 bases between them. Looked up from germline, CDR1 is SGHRS and CDR2 is YFSETQ. CDR3 bases: TGCGCCAGCACCCGGACTGGCGGGATCGGGGCCAACGTCCTGACTTTC. It yields the protein CASTRTGGIGANVLTF.

As for this clonotype: One end of the junction is discordant with germline, which a read error may explain. The gene calls are TRBV12-3 or TRBV12-4 and TRBJ2-1; TRBD2 aligns across 11 bases. The CDR3 covers 11 residues. Written as DNA, the CDR3 is TGTGCCAGCAGCTTTAGCGGGGGGGTGATCTTC. Its protein is CASSFSGGVIF.

The chain joins TRBV5-1 to TRBJ1-2, with 8 bases aligning to TRBD1. Trimming took 4 bases from V and 9 from J; bases not matched to a gene: 17. Germline V gives CDR1 SGHRS, CDR2 YFSETQ. The CDR3 covers 16 residues. In nucleotides, the CDR3 is TGCGCCAGCAGCCCCACCCCCGCAGGGGGCCTCTTAAGCTACACCTTC. It encodes CASSPTPAGGLLSYTF.

The genes are TRBV7-3 and TRBJ1-1; D is uncertain. This CDR3 is built from 14 residues. The V end lost 5 bases, the J end lost 1 base, and 11 bases lay between the germline ends. The germline V gene has CDR1 SGHTA and CDR2 FQGTGA. In DNA form, the CDR3 reads TGTGCCAGCAGCCCAACGACGGGGAACACTGAAGCTTTCTTT. Translation: CASSPTTGNTEAFF. The complete variable domain, with remaining parts taken from reference TRBV7-3 and TRBJ1-1, reads GAGVSQTPSNKVTEKGKYVELRCDPISGHTALYWYRQSLGQGPEFLIYFQGTGAADDSGLPNDRFFAVRPEGSVSTLKIQRTERGDSAVYLCASSPTTGNTEAFFGQGTRLTVV.

This clonotype was recorded at least ten times. The chain couples TRBV11-2 to TRBJ2-7, with D maybe TRBD2 (6 bases). Germline V gives CDR1 SGHAT, CDR2 FQNNGV. CDR3 length: 16 amino acids. Trimming took off 5 bases at V and 5 bases at J, with 22 bases between the two ends. CDR3 residues: CASSPSSGTPKNEQYF. In nucleotides, the CDR3 is TGTGCCAGCAGCCCGTCTTCCGGGACTCCTAAGAACGAGCAGTACTTC.

This clonotype has ten or more counts. This chain joins TRBV7-9 and TRBJ2-7; 9 nucleotides match TRBD1. Trimming cost V 7 bases and J 5 bases; bases outside gene matches: 6. This CDR3 is 13 amino acids long. Germline V gives CDR1 SEHNR, CDR2 FQNEAQ (reference sequence). CDR3 protein: CASTPGQGDEQYF. Written as DNA, the CDR3 is TGTGCCAGCACCCCGGGACAGGGAGACGAGCAGTACTTC.

This clonotype occurred many times. This rearrangement joins TRBV4-1 to TRBJ2-7; D not certain. The germline V gene has CDR1 MGHRA and CDR2 YSYEKL. Trimming removed 0 bases at V and 0 bases at J, with 12 bases between. The CDR3 has 16 amino acids. For the CDR3, the DNA is TGCGCCAGCAGCCAAGATGACCGGTCTGCCTCCTACGAGCAGTACTTC. This translates into CASSQDDRSASYEQYF.

The chain carries TRBV25-1 and TRBJ1-1; maybe TRBD1 (6 bases). The CDR3 spans 11 residues. Trimming took off 8 bases at V and 9 bases at J, with 13 bases between the two ends. In germline, CDR1 is MGHDK, CDR2 SYGVNS. CDR3 protein: CASAGGSKAFF. Here the CDR3 DNA reads TGTGCCAGCGCCGGGGGCAGTAAAGCTTTCTTT.

This clonotype was detected many times. J is TRBJ2-7 and V is TRBV6-8; D is ambiguous. Germline loops: CDR1 MNHGY, CDR2 SAAAGT. V gave up 2 bases and J gave up 5 bases, with 10 bases separating them. This CDR3 comprises 13 residues. CDR3 loop: CASSYGVWDEQYF. CDR3 DNA: TGTGCCAGCAGTTACGGGGTTTGGGACGAGCAGTACTTC.

This clonotype has more than one count but fewer than ten. The chain joins TRBV19 to TRBJ2-7; D call uncertain. CDR1 and CDR2 (germline): LNHDA, SQIVND (reference sequence). This CDR3 contains 13 residues. Trimming cost V 5 bases and J 1 base, with 9 bases left between them. The CDR3 here is CASSVAVSYEQYF. Written as DNA, the CDR3 is TGTGCCAGTAGTGTGGCAGTTTCCTACGAGCAGTACTTC.

In its sample, this clonotype is medium-sized. This sequence joins TRBV20-1 and TRBJ2-5, with D perhaps TRBD1 or TRBD2 (6 bases each). The CDR3 has 13 amino acids. V dropped 5 bases and J dropped 10 bases, with 20 bases sitting between them. Germline V gene data show CDR1 as DFQATT and CDR2 as SNEGSKA (reference sequence). In DNA form, the CDR3 reads TGCAGTGCTCTAACTCCTCCGAGGGGGGACCAGTACTTC. Amino acid sequence: CSALTPPRGDQYF.

This chain uses TRBV19 with TRBJ1-2; unclear D gene. Germline V gene data show CDR1 as LNHDA and CDR2 as SQIVND (reference sequence). The CDR3 consists of 11 residues. V was trimmed by 7 bases and J by 10 bases, leaving 13 bases between them. The CDR3 reads CASTGYYVYTF. The CDR3 nucleotides read TGTGCCAGTACTGGCTATTACGTCTACACCTTC.

This clonotype has ten or more counts. V usage is TRBV5-4 and J usage is TRBJ1-3, with D maybe TRBD1 (6 bases). The CDR3 is made up of 15 amino acids. V lost 4 bases, J lost 0 bases, and 11 bases lay in between. CDR1 SGHNT and CDR2 YYREEE come from the germline V gene (reference sequence). The CDR3 coding sequence is TGTGCCAGCAGCATCGACAGGAGCTCTGGAAACACCATATATTTT. Translated, it gives CASSIDRSSGNTIYF.

This clonotype has more than one count but fewer than ten. The chain carries TRBV20-1 and TRBJ2-5, with 10 bases fitting TRBD2. CDR3 size: 16 residues. Germline-derived CDR1 and CDR2 are DFQATT and SNEGSKA (reference sequence). After removal of 5 bases from V and 5 bases from J, the junction contained 14 bases not matched to a gene. The CDR3 spells CSAQGSSGLAQETQYF. In nucleotides, the CDR3 is TGCAGTGCTCAGGGATCCTCGGGACTAGCGCAGGAGACCCAGTACTTC.